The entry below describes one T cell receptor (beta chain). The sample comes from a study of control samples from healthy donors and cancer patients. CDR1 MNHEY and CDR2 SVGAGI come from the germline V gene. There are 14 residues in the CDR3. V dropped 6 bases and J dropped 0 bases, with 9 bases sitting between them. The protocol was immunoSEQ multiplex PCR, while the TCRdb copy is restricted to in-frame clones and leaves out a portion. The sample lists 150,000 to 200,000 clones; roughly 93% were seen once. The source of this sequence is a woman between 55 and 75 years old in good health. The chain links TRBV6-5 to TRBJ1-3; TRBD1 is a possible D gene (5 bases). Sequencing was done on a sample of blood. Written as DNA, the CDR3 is TGTGCCAGCAGAGACAGTAGCTCTGGAAACACCATATATTTT. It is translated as CASRDSSSGNTIYF.